These 4 T cell receptor beta chains were sequenced from one sample in a study of monozygotic twins with inflammatory bowel disease. TCRdb reanalyzed the 5' RACE reads and collapses them to one entry per CDR3 protein, without DNA. In all, the sample yields roughly 140,000 distinct CDR3 sequences. The sample consisted of blood. These receptors were collected from a human donor with ulcerative colitis or Crohn's disease, or a healthy co-twin of an affected twin (not recorded which).

V is TRBV6-5 and J is TRBJ2-1; TCRdb picks TRBD2, but there is no DNA to check that call. The CDR3 is 15 amino acids. The germline V gene encodes CDR1 MNHEY and CDR2 SVGAGI. The CDR3: CASSYGLAHYNEQFF.

The chain carries TRBV5-1 and TRBJ2-3. This CDR3 has 14 residues. Germline V gene sequence: CDR1 SGHRS, CDR2 YFSETQ. CDR3 residues: CASSFGQPADTQYF.

This chain links TRBV6-5 with TRBJ2-2; TCRdb's D gene call, TRBD1, goes unchecked for lack of DNA. Per the germline V gene, CDR1 is MNHEY and CDR2 is SVGAGI. The CDR3 contains 20 residues. CDR3 loop: CASSLWGTGNNPFQGGELFF.

The rearrangement links TRBV27 to TRBJ2-1; TCRdb's D call, TRBD1, is unchecked because there is no DNA. Germline CDR1 is MNHEY and CDR2 is SMNVEV (reference sequence). The CDR3 runs 15 residues. The CDR3 loop reads CASSLVGGGYNEQFF.